The 5 T cell receptor beta chains listed next were all sequenced from one sample in a study of blood T cell repertoires in COVID-19. The assay was immunoSEQ multiplex PCR, and TCRdb's table has in-frame clones only and misses some. The table lists more than 60,000 clones, roughly 84% of them singletons. Sample: peripheral blood. The receptors come from a man aged 45 to 65 with acute or convalescent COVID-19.

The rearrangement joins TRBV7-8 to TRBJ1-3; D not resolved. Germline V gene sequence: CDR1 SGHVS, CDR2 FQNEAQ. Trimming stripped 5 bases from V and 3 bases from J, with 17 bases between. This CDR3 is built from 16 residues. As DNA, the CDR3 is TGTGCCAGCAGCCCGATTCGTCTGGGAGGTGGAAACACCATATATTTT. This translates into CASSPIRLGGGNTIYF.

V and J are TRBV25-1 and TRBJ2-1; 11 positions match TRBD2. The V segment lost 2 bases and the J segment 3 bases; nucleotides outside the gene matches: 0. Germline values: CDR1 MGHDK, CDR2 SYGVNS. This CDR3 is 15 amino acids long. CDR3 sequence (DNA): TGTGCCAGCAGTGAAGGGACTAGCGGCTACAATGAGCAGTTCTTC. It codes for CASSEGTSGYNEQFF.

The chain employs TRBV2 and TRBJ2-7; TRBD2 agrees at 7 bases. Germline V gene sequence: CDR1 SNHLY, CDR2 FYNNEI. The CDR3 consists of 15 residues. V shed 6 bases and J 1 base; nucleotides not matched to a gene: 9. The CDR3 coding sequence is TGTGCCAGCAGGAAGGGGTCGGGAGGTTCCTACGAGCAGTACTTC. Translated, it gives CASRKGSGGSYEQYF.

The V and J genes are TRBV19 and TRBJ1-2; 7 bases fit TRBD1. The germline CDR1 and CDR2 sequences are LNHDA and SQIVND (reference sequence). Trimming at V came to 6 bases and at J to 3 bases, leaving 7 bases not matched to a gene. This CDR3 has 14 residues. The DNA for the CDR3 is TGTGCCAGTAGCCGACAGGGCCGGGACTATGGCTACACCTTC. This gives the protein CASSRQGRDYGYTF. Supplemented by reference TRBV19 and TRBJ1-2, the full variable domain reads DGGITQSPKYLFRKEGQNVTLSCEQNLNHDAMYWYRQDPGQGLRLIYYSQIVNDFQKGDIAEGYSVSREKKESFPLTVTSAQKNPTAFYLCASSRQGRDYGYTFGSGTRLTVV.

The genes are TRBV6-5 and TRBJ1-2; a weak D match, TRBD1 (5 bases). The CDR3 has 15 residues. Trimming removed 8 bases from V and 0 bases from J, with 16 bases in between. Germline CDR1 is MNHEY and CDR2 is SVGAGI. Here the CDR3 reads CASAYFDRANYGYTF. The CDR3 DNA follows: TGTGCCAGCGCTTACTTCGACAGAGCTAACTATGGCTACACCTTC.